These 6 T cell receptor beta chains were sequenced from one sample in a study of early T cells in non-severe SARS-CoV-2 infection. TCRdb processed the 5' RACE reads anew with MiXCR; each CDR3 protein has one entry. The sample lists approximately 85,000 distinct CDR3 sequences, 9% to 15% occurring once. Sequencing was done on a sample of whole blood. These receptors came from an adult who was a healthcare worker with PCR-confirmed SARS-CoV-2 infection or an uninfected control (not recorded which).

This clonotype was found many times. The chain carries TRBV18 and TRBJ1-1; no definite D call. V lost 0 bases and J lost 4, with 6 bases in between. The CDR3 consists of 13 residues. Germline V gives CDR1 KGHSH, CDR2 LQKENI. The CDR3 protein is CASSPPGGTEAFF. As DNA, the CDR3 is TGTGCCAGCTCACCACCGGGAGGCACTGAAGCTTTCTTT.

This clonotype showed up many times. The CDR3 reads CASSQTGQDEQYF. The DNA for the CDR3 is TGTGCCAGCTCACAGACAGGGCAGGACGAGCAGTACTTC. The rearrangement joins TRBV18 to TRBJ2-7, with 7 positions matching TRBD1. Germline lookup yields CDR1 KGHSH and CDR2 LQKENI. The ends lost 4 bases at V and 5 bases at J; junction bases unmatched: 5. The CDR3 consists of 13 residues.

The chain combines TRBV27 with TRBJ1-2, with D perhaps matching TRBD1 (6 bases). Germline loops: CDR1 MNHEY, CDR2 SMNVEV (reference sequence). V lost 9 bases, J lost 8 bases, and 13 bases lay in between. CDR3 length: 11 amino acids. In DNA form, the CDR3 reads TGTGCCAGTCGGGGGCTCGAGGGCTACACCTTC. The encoded protein is CASRGLEGYTF.

In its sample, this clonotype was seen a few times. This chain links TRBV18 with TRBJ1-1; D is uncertain. This CDR3 has 14 residues. CDR1 and CDR2 from the germline V gene are KGHSH and LQKENI. Deletions cut 6 bases from V and 4 bases from J, with 15 bases between. The CDR3 DNA is TGTGCCAGCTCCGGCCAAGGCCTGAGCACTGAAGCTTTCTTT. It is translated as CASSGQGLSTEAFF. Together with reference TRBV18 and TRBJ1-1, the CDR3 gives the full variable domain: NAGVMQNPRHLVRRRGQEARLRCSPMKGHSHVYWYRQLPEEGLKFMVYLQKENIIDESGMPKERFSAEFPKEGPSILRIQQVVRGDSAAYFCASSGQGLSTEAFFGQGTRLTVV.

This sequence joins TRBV7-3 and TRBJ2-2; D gene unclear. CDR1 and CDR2 (germline): SGHTA, FQGTGA. Trimming removed 4 bases at V and 7 bases at J, with 7 bases between. The CDR3 spans 12 residues. The CDR3 sequence is CASSSARGELFF. The CDR3 bases are TGTGCCAGCAGCTCCGCCCGCGGGGAGCTGTTTTTT.

The rearrangement uses TRBV4-1 and TRBJ2-3; D uncertain. Per the germline V gene, CDR1 is MGHRA and CDR2 is YSYEKL. The V end was cut by 0 bases, the J end by 6 bases, with 16 bases between. The CDR3 covers 16 residues. The CDR3 DNA reads as TGCGCCAGCAGCCAAGATCGCGGAATGATGTATGATACGCAGTATTTT. It encodes CASSQDRGMMYDTQYF.